A selection of T cell receptor beta chains follows, all from one sample in a study of cytomegalovirus exposure and HLA in healthy donors. Data came from immunoSEQ multiplex PCR; TCRdb stores just in-frame clones and leaves some out. This table has about 120,000 clones, approximately 80% appearing once. Sequencing was carried out using PBMCs. The receptor set was obtained from a human donor in good health. Both conserved end residues are part of each CDR3. Fields, in order: CDR3 DNA, CDR3 protein, D gene, J gene, V gene, clone size. D genes are given only for firm matches. Clone size is given for some rows only: seen once, a few or many times, or a class if the clone is expanded.

CDR3 DNA: TGTGCCAGCAGCCCGGACACCCTTGGCTACACCTTC
CDR3 protein: CASSPDTLGYTF
D gene: .
J gene: TRBJ1-2
V gene: TRBV7-2
clone size: .

CDR3 DNA: TGTGCCAGCAGCCAAGATCCGGAGGGGACTAATGAAAAACCGTTTTTT
CDR3 protein: CASSQDPEGTNEKPFF
D gene: .
J gene: TRBJ1-4
V gene: TRBV4-2
clone size: .

CDR3 DNA: TGTGCCAGCATTGGCGGGAGAACCGGGGAGCTGTTTTTT
CDR3 protein: CASIGGRTGELFF
D gene: TRBD2
J gene: TRBJ2-2
V gene: TRBV6-5
clone size: .

CDR3 DNA: TGCGCCAGCAGTGCAGGGGGCGGCTTCGAGCAGTACTTC
CDR3 protein: CASSAGGGFEQYF
D gene: TRBD1
J gene: TRBJ2-7
V gene: TRBV10-1
clone size: .

CDR3 DNA: TGTGCCAGCAGCCGACAGGGGGCGGGAGAGACCCAGTACTTC
CDR3 protein: CASSRQGAGETQYF
D gene: TRBD1
J gene: TRBJ2-5
V gene: TRBV11-2
clone size: few

CDR3 DNA: TGTGCCAGCAGTCCCCAGGGGACGAACACCGGGGAGCTGTTTTTT
CDR3 protein: CASSPQGTNTGELFF
D gene: .
J gene: TRBJ2-2
V gene: TRBV28
clone size: .

CDR3 DNA: TGTGCCAGCAGCTTGGTCGACAGCAGCACAGATACGCAGTATTTT
CDR3 protein: CASSLVDSSTDTQYF
D gene: .
J gene: TRBJ2-3
V gene: TRBV5-6
clone size: .

CDR3 DNA: TGCGCCAGCAGCGCAGGGGGTGGCAATCAGCCCCAGCATTTT
CDR3 protein: CASSAGGGNQPQHF
D gene: TRBD1
J gene: TRBJ1-5
V gene: TRBV5-1
clone size: .

CDR3 DNA: TGTGCTAGCAGCGCCTGGTTGCAGGGGGCGAACACCGGGGAGCTGTTTTTT
CDR3 protein: CASSAWLQGANTGELFF
D gene: TRBD1
J gene: TRBJ2-2
V gene: TRBV7-7
clone size: few

CDR3 DNA: TGTGCCAGCAGCCAACAGGGGGCTGACGGCTACACCTTC
CDR3 protein: CASSQQGADGYTF
D gene: TRBD1
J gene: TRBJ1-2
V gene: TRBV7-3
clone size: .

CDR3 DNA: TGTGCCAGCAGCTGGCCCCCAGCGGGAGGGGATCAGTTCTTC
CDR3 protein: CASSWPPAGGDQFF
D gene: TRBD2
J gene: TRBJ2-1
V gene: TRBV5-4
clone size: .

CDR3 DNA: TGTGCCAGCAGATGGAACAAGGGGGCGGGAGGCTACACCTTC
CDR3 protein: CASRWNKGAGGYTF
D gene: TRBD1
J gene: TRBJ1-2
V gene: TRBV2
clone size: .

CDR3 DNA: TGTGCCAGCAGTTTAGCACAGGGGGCGGAGACCCAGTACTTC
CDR3 protein: CASSLAQGAETQYF
D gene: TRBD1
J gene: TRBJ2-5
V gene: TRBV27
clone size: .

CDR3 DNA: TGTGCCAGCTCACCAGCGGCTGGATACGAGCAGTACTTC
CDR3 protein: CASSPAAGYEQYF
D gene: .
J gene: TRBJ2-7
V gene: TRBV18
clone size: .

CDR3 DNA: TGTGCCAGCAGCTCGGCTCGGCGGGGAGACCAAGAGACCCAGTACTTC
CDR3 protein: CASSSARRGDQETQYF
D gene: .
J gene: TRBJ2-5
V gene: TRBV5-5
clone size: once

CDR3 DNA: TGTGCCAGCAGCCTGGGGACAGGGACAACTAATGAAAAACTGTTTTTT
CDR3 protein: CASSLGTGTTNEKLFF
D gene: TRBD1
J gene: TRBJ1-4
V gene: TRBV5-6
clone size: .

CDR3 DNA: TGTGCCAGTTATAACATAATGGGGCATGACAGTTTCACAGATACGCAGTATTTT
CDR3 protein: CASYNIMGHDSFTDTQYF
D gene: .
J gene: TRBJ2-3
V gene: TRBV28
clone size: .

CDR3 DNA: TGTGCCAGCAGCTCCACTAGCGGGGTTACCTACGAGCAGTACTTC
CDR3 protein: CASSSTSGVTYEQYF
D gene: TRBD2
J gene: TRBJ2-7
V gene: TRBV7-8
clone size: .

CDR3 DNA: TGTGCCAGCAGTTTGTTGGTCCTCGAGAGTACTGAAGCTTTCTTT
CDR3 protein: CASSLLVLESTEAFF
D gene: .
J gene: TRBJ1-1
V gene: TRBV28
clone size: .

CDR3 DNA: TGTGCCAGCAGTTTCAAGCGGGAACACAATGAGCAGTTCTTC
CDR3 protein: CASSFKREHNEQFF
D gene: TRBD2
J gene: TRBJ2-1
V gene: TRBV27
clone size: .

CDR3 DNA: TGTGCCAGCAGCTTAGAGGGTCGGTGGGGAGTCGAGCAGTACTTC
CDR3 protein: CASSLEGRWGVEQYF
D gene: .
J gene: TRBJ2-7
V gene: TRBV7-9
clone size: .

CDR3 DNA: TGTGCCAGCAGGGTGGGCGGGAGGTCGAACAATGAGCAGTTCTTC
CDR3 protein: CASRVGGRSNNEQFF
D gene: TRBD2
J gene: TRBJ2-1
V gene: TRBV6-5
clone size: .

CDR3 DNA: TGTGCCCCCAGATCGGGGGTTAGAGGCACTGAAGCTTTCTTT
CDR3 protein: CAPRSGVRGTEAFF
D gene: .
J gene: TRBJ1-1
V gene: TRBV11-3
clone size: .

CDR3 DNA: TGCGCCAGCAGCCAAGAAAGCGGGGCATCGCTGACCCAGTACTTC
CDR3 protein: CASSQESGASLTQYF
D gene: TRBD2
J gene: TRBJ2-5
V gene: TRBV4-1
clone size: .

CDR3 DNA: TGTGCCAGCAGGTCTTTCGGAGAAACCGGGGAGCTGTTTTTT
CDR3 protein: CASRSFGETGELFF
D gene: .
J gene: TRBJ2-2
V gene: TRBV5-4
clone size: .

CDR3 DNA: TGTGCCAGCAGTTTACCGAGACAGTTGGTGAACACTGAAGCTTTCTTT
CDR3 protein: CASSLPRQLVNTEAFF
D gene: .
J gene: TRBJ1-1
V gene: TRBV28
clone size: .

CDR3 DNA: TGCGCCAGCAGCCAAGATGCGGGGAGCTCCTACAATGAGCAGTTCTTC
CDR3 protein: CASSQDAGSSYNEQFF
D gene: .
J gene: TRBJ2-1
V gene: TRBV4-1
clone size: .

CDR3 DNA: TGCGCCAGCAGTGTAAACAGATTCCAAGAGACCCAGTACTTC
CDR3 protein: CASSVNRFQETQYF
D gene: .
J gene: TRBJ2-5
V gene: TRBV10-1
clone size: .

CDR3 DNA: TGTGCCATTGGGGGGGCGTACAATGAGCAGTTCTTC
CDR3 protein: CAIGGAYNEQFF
D gene: .
J gene: TRBJ2-1
V gene: TRBV27
clone size: .

CDR3 DNA: TGTGCCAGCAGCTTAAGGTGGGGACAGGGGTTCACCGGGGAGCTGTTTTTT
CDR3 protein: CASSLRWGQGFTGELFF
D gene: TRBD1
J gene: TRBJ2-2
V gene: TRBV11-3
clone size: .

CDR3 DNA: TGTGCCAGCAGTTCACAGGGGTTCAGCACAGATACGCAGTATTTT
CDR3 protein: CASSSQGFSTDTQYF
D gene: TRBD1
J gene: TRBJ2-3
V gene: TRBV7-9
clone size: .

CDR3 DNA: TGTGCCAGCAGTTTGGGCCCCTGGGGCAATCAGCCCCAGCATTTT
CDR3 protein: CASSLGPWGNQPQHF
D gene: .
J gene: TRBJ1-5
V gene: TRBV27
clone size: .

CDR3 DNA: TGTGCCAGCAGTGAAGAGGGGCGAGTCGGCGAGCAGTACTTC
CDR3 protein: CASSEEGRVGEQYF
D gene: .
J gene: TRBJ2-7
V gene: TRBV6-1
clone size: .

CDR3 DNA: TGCGCCAGCAGCTTGAGCTTAGCCTCTTACAATGAGCAGTTCTTC
CDR3 protein: CASSLSLASYNEQFF
D gene: .
J gene: TRBJ2-1
V gene: TRBV5-1
clone size: .

CDR3 DNA: TGCGCCAGCAGCCCATGGACTAGCACAGATACGCAGTATTTT
CDR3 protein: CASSPWTSTDTQYF
D gene: .
J gene: TRBJ2-3
V gene: TRBV5-1
clone size: .

CDR3 DNA: TGTGCCAGCAGCCAGGGTGACAGGGCGGGAACGGTTGAGCAGTTCTTC
CDR3 protein: CASSQGDRAGTVEQFF
D gene: .
J gene: TRBJ2-1
V gene: TRBV14
clone size: .